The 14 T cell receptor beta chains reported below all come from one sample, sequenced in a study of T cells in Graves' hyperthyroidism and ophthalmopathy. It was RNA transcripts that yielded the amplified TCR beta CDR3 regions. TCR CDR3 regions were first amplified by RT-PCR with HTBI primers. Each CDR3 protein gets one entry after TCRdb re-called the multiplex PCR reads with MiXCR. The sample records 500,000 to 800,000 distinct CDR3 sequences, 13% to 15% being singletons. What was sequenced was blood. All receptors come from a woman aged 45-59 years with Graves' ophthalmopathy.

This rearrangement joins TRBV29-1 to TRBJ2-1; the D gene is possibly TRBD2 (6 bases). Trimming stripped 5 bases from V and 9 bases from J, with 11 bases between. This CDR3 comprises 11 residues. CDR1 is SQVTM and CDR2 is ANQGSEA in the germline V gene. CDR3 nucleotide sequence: TGCAGCGTTCCTAGCGTAGGTGAGCAGTTCTTC. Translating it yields CSVPSVGEQFF.

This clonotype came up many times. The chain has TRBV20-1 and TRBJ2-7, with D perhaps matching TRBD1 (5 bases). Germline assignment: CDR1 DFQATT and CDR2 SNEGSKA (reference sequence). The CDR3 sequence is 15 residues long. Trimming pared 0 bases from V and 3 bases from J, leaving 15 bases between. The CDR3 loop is CSARDQFQRGYEQYF. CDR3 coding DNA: TGCAGTGCTAGAGATCAATTCCAAAGGGGCTACGAGCAGTACTTC.

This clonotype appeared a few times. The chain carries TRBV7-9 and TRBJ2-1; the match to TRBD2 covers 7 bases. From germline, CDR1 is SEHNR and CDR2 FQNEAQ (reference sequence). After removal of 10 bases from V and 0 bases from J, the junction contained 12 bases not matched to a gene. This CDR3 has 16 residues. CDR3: CATAIVSGNSYNEQFF. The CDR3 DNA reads TGTGCCACCGCGATTGTGAGCGGGAACTCCTACAATGAGCAGTTCTTC.

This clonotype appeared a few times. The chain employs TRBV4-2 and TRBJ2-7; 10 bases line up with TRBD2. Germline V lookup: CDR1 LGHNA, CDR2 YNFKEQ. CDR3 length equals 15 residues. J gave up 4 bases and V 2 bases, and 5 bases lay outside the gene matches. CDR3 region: CASSQPLAGAYEQYF. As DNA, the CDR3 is TGTGCCAGCAGCCAACCTCTAGCGGGAGCATACGAGCAGTACTTC.

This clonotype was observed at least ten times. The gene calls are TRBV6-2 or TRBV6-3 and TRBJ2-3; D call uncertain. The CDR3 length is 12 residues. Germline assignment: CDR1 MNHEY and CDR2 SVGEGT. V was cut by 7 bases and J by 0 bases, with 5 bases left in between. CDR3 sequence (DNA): TGTGCCAGCACCACTAGCACAGATACGCAGTATTTT. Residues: CASTTSTDTQYF.

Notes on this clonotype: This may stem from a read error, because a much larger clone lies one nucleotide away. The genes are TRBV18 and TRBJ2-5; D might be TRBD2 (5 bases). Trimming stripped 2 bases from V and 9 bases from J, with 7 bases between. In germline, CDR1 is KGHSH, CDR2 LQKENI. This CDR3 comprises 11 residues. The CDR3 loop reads CASSPEEAQYF. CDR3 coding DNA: TGTGCCAGCTCACCAGAGGAGGCCCAGTACTTC. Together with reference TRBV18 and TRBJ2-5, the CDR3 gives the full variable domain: NAGVMQNPRHLVRRRGQEARLRCSPMKGHSHVYWYRQLPEEGLKFMVYLQKENIIDESGMPKERFSAEFPKEGPSILRIQQVVRGDSAAYFCASSPEEAQYFGPGTRLLVL.

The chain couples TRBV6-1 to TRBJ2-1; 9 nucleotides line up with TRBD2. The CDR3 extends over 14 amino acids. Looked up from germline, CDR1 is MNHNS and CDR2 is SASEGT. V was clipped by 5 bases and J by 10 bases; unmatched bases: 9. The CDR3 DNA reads TGTGCCAGCAGTTCGCCGGGACTAGCTGACGAGCAGTTCTTC. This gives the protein CASSSPGLADEQFF.

CDR3 bases: TGCGCCAGCAGCCAAGGGGGCGGGAGTTCTTCGTTTAGCACAGATACGCAGTATTTT. This codes for CASSQGGGSSSFSTDTQYF. The chain recombines TRBV4-3 with TRBJ2-3; 7 nucleotides agree with TRBD2. There are 19 residues in the CDR3. Trimming cost V 1 base and J 0 bases; bases outside gene matches: 13. The germline gives CDR1 LGHNA, CDR2 YSLEER.

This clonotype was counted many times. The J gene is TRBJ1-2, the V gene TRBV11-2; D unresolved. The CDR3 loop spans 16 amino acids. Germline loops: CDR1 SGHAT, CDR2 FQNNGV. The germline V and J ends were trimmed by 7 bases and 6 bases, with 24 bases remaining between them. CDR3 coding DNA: TGTGCCAGCACCAAACTTGGTAGATCAAGGCAAAATGGCTACACCTTC. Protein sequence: CASTKLGRSRQNGYTF.

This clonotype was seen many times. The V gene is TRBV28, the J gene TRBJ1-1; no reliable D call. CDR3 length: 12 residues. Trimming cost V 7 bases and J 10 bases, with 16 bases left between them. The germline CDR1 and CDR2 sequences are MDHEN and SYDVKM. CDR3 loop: CASISQARVAFF. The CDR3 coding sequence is TGTGCCAGCATCTCCCAAGCCCGTGTAGCTTTCTTT.

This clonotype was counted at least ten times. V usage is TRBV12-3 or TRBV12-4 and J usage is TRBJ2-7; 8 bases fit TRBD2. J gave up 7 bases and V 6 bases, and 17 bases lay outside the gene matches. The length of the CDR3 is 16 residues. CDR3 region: CASSHPGLEPREEQYF. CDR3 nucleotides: TGTGCCAGCAGCCATCCGGGACTAGAGCCAAGAGAAGAGCAGTACTTC.

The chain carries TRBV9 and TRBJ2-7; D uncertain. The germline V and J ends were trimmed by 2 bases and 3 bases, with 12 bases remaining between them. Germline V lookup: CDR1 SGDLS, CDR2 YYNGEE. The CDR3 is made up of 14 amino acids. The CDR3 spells CASSVRGLGYEQYF. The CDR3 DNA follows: TGTGCCAGCAGCGTGAGAGGTTTAGGCTACGAGCAGTACTTC.

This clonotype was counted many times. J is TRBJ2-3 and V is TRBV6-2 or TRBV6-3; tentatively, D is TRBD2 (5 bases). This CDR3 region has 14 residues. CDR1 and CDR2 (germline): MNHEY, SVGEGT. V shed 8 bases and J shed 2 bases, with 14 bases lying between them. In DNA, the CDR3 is TGTGCCAGCGAGAGCGGAACCCTCACAGATACGCAGTATTTT. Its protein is CASESGTLTDTQYF.

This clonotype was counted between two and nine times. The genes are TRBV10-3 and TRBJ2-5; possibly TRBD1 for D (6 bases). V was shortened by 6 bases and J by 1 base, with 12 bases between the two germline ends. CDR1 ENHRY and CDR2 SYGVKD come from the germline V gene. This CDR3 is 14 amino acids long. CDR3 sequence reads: CAISRSQGQETQYF. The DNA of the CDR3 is TGTGCCATCAGCCGGTCACAGGGCCAAGAGACCCAGTACTTC.